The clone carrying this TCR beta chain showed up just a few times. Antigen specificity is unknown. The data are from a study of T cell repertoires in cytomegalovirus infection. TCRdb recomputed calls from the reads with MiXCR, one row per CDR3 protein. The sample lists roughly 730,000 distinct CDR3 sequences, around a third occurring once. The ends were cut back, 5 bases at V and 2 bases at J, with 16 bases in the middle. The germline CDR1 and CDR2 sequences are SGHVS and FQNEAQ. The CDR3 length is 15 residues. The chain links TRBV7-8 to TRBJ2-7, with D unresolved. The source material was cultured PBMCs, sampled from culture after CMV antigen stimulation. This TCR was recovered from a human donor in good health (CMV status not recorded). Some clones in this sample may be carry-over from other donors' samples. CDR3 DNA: TGTGCCAGCAGCCCCCGGGCCCTGGGCCCCTACGAGCAGTACTTC. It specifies CASSPRALGPYEQYF.